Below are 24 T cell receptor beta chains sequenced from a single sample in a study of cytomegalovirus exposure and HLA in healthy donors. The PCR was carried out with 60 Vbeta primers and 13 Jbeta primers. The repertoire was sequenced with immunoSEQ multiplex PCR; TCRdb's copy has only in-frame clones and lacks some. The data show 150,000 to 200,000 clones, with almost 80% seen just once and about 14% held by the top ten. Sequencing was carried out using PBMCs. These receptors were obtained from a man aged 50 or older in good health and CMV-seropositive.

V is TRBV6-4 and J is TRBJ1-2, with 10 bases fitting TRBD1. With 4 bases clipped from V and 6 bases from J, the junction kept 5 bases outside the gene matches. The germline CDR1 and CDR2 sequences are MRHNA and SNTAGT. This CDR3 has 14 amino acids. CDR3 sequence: CASSALTGGHGYTF. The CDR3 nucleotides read TGTGCCAGCAGTGCCTTGACAGGGGGCCATGGCTACACCTTC.

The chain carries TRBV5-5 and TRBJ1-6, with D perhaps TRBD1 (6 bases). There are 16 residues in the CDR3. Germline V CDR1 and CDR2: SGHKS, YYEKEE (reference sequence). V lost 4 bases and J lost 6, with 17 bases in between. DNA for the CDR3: TGTGCCAGCAGCCCTACAGGGCCCCGGGTTAATTCACCCCTCCACTTT. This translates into CASSPTGPRVNSPLHF.

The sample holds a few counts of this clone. The CDR3 loop is CASSETGNYGYTF. CDR3 in DNA: TGTGCCAGCAGTGAGACAGGGAACTATGGCTACACCTTC. The rearrangement links TRBV25-1 to TRBJ1-2; 7 bases map to TRBD1. The CDR3 totals 13 residues. The V gene end was trimmed by 3 bases and the J gene end by 2 bases; junction bases not matched to a gene: 0. CDR1 and CDR2 from the germline V gene are MGHDK and SYGVNS.

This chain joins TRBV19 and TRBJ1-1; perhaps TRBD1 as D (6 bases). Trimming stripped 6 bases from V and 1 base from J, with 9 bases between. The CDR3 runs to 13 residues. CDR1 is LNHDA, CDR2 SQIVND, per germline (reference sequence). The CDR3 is CASSLGQNTEAFF. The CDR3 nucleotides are TGTGCCAGTAGCCTGGGACAGAACACTGAAGCTTTCTTT.

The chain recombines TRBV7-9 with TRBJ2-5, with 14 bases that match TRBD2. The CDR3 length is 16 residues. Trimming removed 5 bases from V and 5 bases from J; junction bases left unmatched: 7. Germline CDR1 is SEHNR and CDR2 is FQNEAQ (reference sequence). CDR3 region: CASSNGLAGGGETQYF. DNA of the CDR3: TGTGCCAGCAGCAATGGACTAGCGGGGGGCGGGGAGACCCAGTACTTC.

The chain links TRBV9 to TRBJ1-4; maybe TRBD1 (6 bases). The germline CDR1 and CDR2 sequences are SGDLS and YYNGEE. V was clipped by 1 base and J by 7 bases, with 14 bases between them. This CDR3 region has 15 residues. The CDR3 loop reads CASSVTGFSGEKLFF. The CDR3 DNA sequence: TGTGCCAGCAGCGTAACAGGGTTTTCGGGTGAAAAACTGTTTTTT.

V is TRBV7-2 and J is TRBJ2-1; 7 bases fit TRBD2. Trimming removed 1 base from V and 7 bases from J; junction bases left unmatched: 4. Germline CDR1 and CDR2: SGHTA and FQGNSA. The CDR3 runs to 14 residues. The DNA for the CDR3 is TGTGCCAGCAGCTTAGATAGGGGAGGGAATGAGCAGTTCTTC. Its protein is CASSLDRGGNEQFF.

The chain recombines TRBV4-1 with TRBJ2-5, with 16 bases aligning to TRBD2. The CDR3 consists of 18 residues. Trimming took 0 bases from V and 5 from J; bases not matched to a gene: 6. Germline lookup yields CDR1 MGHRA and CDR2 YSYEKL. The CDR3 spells CASSQEGLAGGRAETQYF. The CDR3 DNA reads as TGCGCCAGCAGCCAAGAGGGACTAGCGGGGGGGAGGGCCGAGACCCAGTACTTC.

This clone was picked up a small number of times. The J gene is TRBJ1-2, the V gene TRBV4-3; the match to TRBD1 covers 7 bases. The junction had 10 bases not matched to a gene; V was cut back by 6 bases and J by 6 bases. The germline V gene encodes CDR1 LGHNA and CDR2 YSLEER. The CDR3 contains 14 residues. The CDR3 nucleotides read TGCGCCAGCAGGGCAACAGGGGAGGCGGATGGCTACACCTTC. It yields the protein CASRATGEADGYTF.

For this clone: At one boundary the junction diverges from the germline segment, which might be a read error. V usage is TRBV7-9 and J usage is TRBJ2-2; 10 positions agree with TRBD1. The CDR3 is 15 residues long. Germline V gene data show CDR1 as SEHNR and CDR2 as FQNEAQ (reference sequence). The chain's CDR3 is CSSSNRDRGTGELFF. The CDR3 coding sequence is TGTTCCAGCAGCAACCGGGACAGGGGTACCGGGGAGCTGTTTTTT.

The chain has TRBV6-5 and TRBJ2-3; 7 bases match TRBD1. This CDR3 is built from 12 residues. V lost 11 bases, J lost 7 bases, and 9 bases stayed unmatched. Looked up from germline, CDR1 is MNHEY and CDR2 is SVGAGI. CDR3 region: CADTQRGHTQYF. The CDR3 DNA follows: TGTGCCGATACCCAGAGGGGGCATACGCAGTATTTT.

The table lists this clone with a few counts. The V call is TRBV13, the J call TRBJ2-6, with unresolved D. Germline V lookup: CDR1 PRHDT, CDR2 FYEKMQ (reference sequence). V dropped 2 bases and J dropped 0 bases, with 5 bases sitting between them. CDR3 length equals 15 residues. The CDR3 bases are TGTGCCAGCAGCTTACCGAGCTCTGGGGCCAACGTCCTGACTTTC. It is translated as CASSLPSSGANVLTF.

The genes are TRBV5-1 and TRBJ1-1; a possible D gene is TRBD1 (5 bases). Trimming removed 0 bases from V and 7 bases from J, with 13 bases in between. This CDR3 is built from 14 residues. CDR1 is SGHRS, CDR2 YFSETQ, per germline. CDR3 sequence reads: CASSLGTRRGEAFF. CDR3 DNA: TGCGCCAGCAGCTTGGGGACCCGGAGGGGTGAAGCTTTCTTT.

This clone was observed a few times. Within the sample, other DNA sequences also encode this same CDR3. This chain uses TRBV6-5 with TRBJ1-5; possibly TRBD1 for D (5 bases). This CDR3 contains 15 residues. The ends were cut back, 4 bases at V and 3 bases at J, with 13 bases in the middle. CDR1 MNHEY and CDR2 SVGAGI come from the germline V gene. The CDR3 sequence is CASSSRQSSNQPQHF. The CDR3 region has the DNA TGTGCCAGCAGTTCTCGACAGTCTTCCAATCAGCCCCAGCATTTT.

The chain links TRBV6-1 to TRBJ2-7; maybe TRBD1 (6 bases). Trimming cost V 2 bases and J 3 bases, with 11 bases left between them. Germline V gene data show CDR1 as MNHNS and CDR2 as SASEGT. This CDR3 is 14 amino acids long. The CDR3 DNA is TGTGCCAGCAGTGAACCAGGGGCAGGCTACGAGCAGTACGTC. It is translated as CASSEPGAGYEQYV.

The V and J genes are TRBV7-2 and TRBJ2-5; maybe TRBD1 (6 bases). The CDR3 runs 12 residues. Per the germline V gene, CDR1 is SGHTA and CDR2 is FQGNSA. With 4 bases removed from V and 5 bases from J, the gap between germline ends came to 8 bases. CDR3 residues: CASSSQGETQYF. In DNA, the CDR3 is TGTGCCAGCAGCTCCCAGGGGGAGACCCAGTACTTC.

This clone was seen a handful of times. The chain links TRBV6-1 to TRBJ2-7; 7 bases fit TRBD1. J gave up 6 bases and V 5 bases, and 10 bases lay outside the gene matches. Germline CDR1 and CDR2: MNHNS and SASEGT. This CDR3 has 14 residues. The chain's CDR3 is CASSPRQGSGEQYV. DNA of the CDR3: TGTGCCAGCAGTCCTCGACAGGGTTCCGGCGAGCAGTACGTC.

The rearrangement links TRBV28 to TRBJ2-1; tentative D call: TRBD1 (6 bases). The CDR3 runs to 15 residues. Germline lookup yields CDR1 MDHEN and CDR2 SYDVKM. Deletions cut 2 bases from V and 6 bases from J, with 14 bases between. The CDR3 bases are TGTGCCAGCAGTTTACTGGTGGACAGTCCCAATGAGCAGTTCTTC. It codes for CASSLLVDSPNEQFF.

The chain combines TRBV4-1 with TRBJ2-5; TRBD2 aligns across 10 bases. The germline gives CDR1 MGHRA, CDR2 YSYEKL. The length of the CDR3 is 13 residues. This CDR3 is CARAAGGEETQYF. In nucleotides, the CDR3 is TGCGCTCGCGCAGCGGGGGGGGAAGAGACCCAGTACTTC.

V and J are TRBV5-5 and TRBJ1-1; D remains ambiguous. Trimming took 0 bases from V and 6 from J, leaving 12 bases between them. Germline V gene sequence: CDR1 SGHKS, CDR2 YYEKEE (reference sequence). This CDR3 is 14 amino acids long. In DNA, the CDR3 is TGTGCCAGCAGCTTGGCACCACATGCCGCTGAAGCTTTCTTT. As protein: CASSLAPHAAEAFF.

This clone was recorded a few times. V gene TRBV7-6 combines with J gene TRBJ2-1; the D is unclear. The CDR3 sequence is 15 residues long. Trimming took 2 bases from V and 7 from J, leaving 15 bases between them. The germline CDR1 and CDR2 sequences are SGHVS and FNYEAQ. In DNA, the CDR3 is TGTGCCAGCAGCTTATCCCTTTCACCAGGTAATGAGCAGTTCTTC. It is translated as CASSLSLSPGNEQFF.

CDR3 sequence reads: CASSPSGTAYGYTF. The CDR3 bases are TGTGCCAGCAGTCCCTCCGGGACAGCCTATGGCTACACCTTC. V is TRBV27 and J is TRBJ1-2; 7 bases line up with TRBD1. The J segment lost 4 bases and the V segment lost 5 bases, leaving 7 bases of the junction unmatched. This CDR3 comprises 14 residues. Germline V gene sequence: CDR1 MNHEY, CDR2 SMNVEV (reference sequence).

DNA of the CDR3: TGCGCCAGCAGCTTGGACCCCCAGGGGGCGAATGAAAAACTGTTTTTT. Translation gives CASSLDPQGANEKLFF. The chain combines TRBV5-1 with TRBJ1-4, with TRBD1 matching over 8 bases. This CDR3 spans 16 amino acids. Losses at the gene ends were 0 bases for V and 5 bases for J; bases not matched to a gene: 6. Germline CDR1 and CDR2: SGHRS and YFSETQ.

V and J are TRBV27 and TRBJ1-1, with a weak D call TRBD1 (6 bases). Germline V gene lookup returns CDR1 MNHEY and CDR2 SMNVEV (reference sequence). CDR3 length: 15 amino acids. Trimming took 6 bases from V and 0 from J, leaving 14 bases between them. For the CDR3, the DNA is TGTGCCAGCAGAAGGGGAACAGGGATGAACACTGAAGCTTTCTTT. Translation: CASRRGTGMNTEAFF.